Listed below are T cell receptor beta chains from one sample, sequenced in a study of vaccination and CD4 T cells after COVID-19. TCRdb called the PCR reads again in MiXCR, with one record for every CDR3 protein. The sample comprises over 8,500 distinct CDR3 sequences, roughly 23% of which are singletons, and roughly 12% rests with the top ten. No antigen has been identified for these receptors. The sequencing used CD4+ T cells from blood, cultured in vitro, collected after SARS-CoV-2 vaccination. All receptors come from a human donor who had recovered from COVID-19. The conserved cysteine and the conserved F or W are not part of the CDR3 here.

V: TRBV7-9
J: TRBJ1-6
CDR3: AIGRQEGWSPLH

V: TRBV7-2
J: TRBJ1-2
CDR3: ASSDKSGGQGYT

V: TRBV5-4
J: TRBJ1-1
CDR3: ASSLAMDGPEAF

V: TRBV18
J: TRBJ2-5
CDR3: ASSPLKVSETQY

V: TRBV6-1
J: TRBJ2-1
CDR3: ASSEVGGGFYNEQF

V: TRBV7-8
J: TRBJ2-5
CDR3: ASSLRWGGIAETQY

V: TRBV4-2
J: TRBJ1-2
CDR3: ASSQDRGRADYGYT

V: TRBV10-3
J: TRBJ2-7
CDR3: AISEPGLAGTSSYEQY

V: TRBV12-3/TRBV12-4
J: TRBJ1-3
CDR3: ASSGLWTGSGNTIY

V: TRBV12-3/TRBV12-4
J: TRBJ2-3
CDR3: ASSLVGLVTDTQY

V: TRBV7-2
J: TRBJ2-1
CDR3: ASSFKGLYNEQF

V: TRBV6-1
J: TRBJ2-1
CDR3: ASSLDRASDNEQF

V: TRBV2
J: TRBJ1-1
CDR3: ASSDTRDRGVSAF

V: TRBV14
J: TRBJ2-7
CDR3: ASNDRGKYEQY

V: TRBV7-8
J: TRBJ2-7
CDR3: ASSLGGARNEQY

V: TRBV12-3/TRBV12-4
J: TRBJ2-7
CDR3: ASSSPGGKQY

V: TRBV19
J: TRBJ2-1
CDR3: ASSRTGTSGILPYNEQF